A selection of T cell receptor beta chains follows, all from one sample in a study of blood T cell repertoires in COVID-19. Data came from immunoSEQ multiplex PCR; TCRdb stores just in-frame clones and leaves some out. Of 120,000 or so clones in the sample, about 83% were seen once. Sequencing was done on a sample of peripheral blood. These receptor sequences come from a man in his sixties or seventies with acute or convalescent COVID-19. CDR3s include the opening cysteine and the closing phenylalanine or tryptophan. Each record gives: D gene, V gene, clone size, J gene, CDR3 protein, CDR3 DNA. The D gene is left open where the match is weak. Not all rows give a size; the values are once, few, many and, for expanded clones, a class.

>NA|TRBV4-1|NA|TRBJ1-5
CASSQNRARNQPQHF
TGCGCCAGCAGCCAAAACAGGGCTCGCAATCAGCCCCAGCATTTT
>TRBD2|TRBV7-2|NA|TRBJ2-1
CASSLVAGVYNEQFF
TGTGCCAGCAGCTTAGTAGCGGGGGTCTACAATGAGCAGTTCTTC
>NA|TRBV29-1|NA|TRBJ1-5
CSARSSSNQPQHF
TGCAGCGCCCGGAGCAGTAGCAATCAGCCCCAGCATTTT
>TRBD1|TRBV5-1|NA|TRBJ1-1
CASSVAGGNTEAFF
TGCGCCAGCAGCGTAGCAGGGGGGAACACTGAAGCTTTCTTT
>NA|TRBV5-5|NA|TRBJ1-5
CASSSFQGSNQPQHF
TGTGCCAGCAGCAGTTTTCAGGGAAGCAATCAGCCCCAGCATTTT
>TRBD1|TRBV7-9|NA|TRBJ1-5
CASSSFPGTGYQPQHF
TGTGCCAGCAGCTCTTTTCCCGGGACAGGGTATCAGCCCCAGCATTTT
>NA|TRBV5-6|NA|TRBJ2-7
CASSQGLGGSIGEQYF
TGTGCCAGCAGCCAGGGACTAGGGGGCTCGATTGGCGAGCAGTACTTC
>TRBD1|TRBV3-1/TRBV3-2|NA|TRBJ2-3
CASSYDRGINTQYF
TGTGCCAGCAGCTACGACAGGGGAATAAATACGCAGTATTTT
>NA|TRBV6-2/TRBV6-3|few|TRBJ2-2
CASSSLSGGYTGELFF
TGTGCCAGCAGTTCCCTAAGTGGGGGGTATACCGGGGAGCTGTTTTTT
>TRBD2|TRBV6-2/TRBV6-3|NA|TRBJ2-7
CASSYSTSVAYEQYF
TGTGCCAGCAGTTACTCGACTAGCGTGGCCTACGAGCAGTACTTC
>TRBD1|TRBV29-1|NA|TRBJ2-7
CSVFPGQGYEQYF
TGCAGCGTTTTCCCGGGACAGGGTTACGAGCAGTACTTC
>NA|TRBV29-1|NA|TRBJ2-7
CSVKRGRGSYEQYF
TGCAGCGTAAAGAGGGGGAGGGGCTCCTACGAGCAGTACTTC
>TRBD2|TRBV2|NA|TRBJ2-1
CASIIAGGPRDEQFF
TGTGCCAGCATCATCGCGGGAGGGCCAAGGGATGAGCAGTTCTTC
>NA|TRBV5-1|NA|TRBJ2-5
CASSLGVLQETQYF
TGCGCCAGCAGCTTAGGGGTGCTCCAAGAGACCCAGTACTTC
>NA|TRBV30|NA|TRBJ2-7
CAWSRGLSYEQYF
TGTGCCTGGAGCCGCGGACTCTCCTACGAGCAGTACTTC
>TRBD1|TRBV2|NA|TRBJ1-6
CASCRDRASSYNSPLHF
TGTGCCAGCTGCAGAGACAGGGCCAGCTCCTATAATTCACCCCTCCACTTT
>NA|TRBV7-2|NA|TRBJ1-1
CASIQTRGTEAFF
TGTGCCAGCATACAGACACGGGGCACTGAAGCTTTCTTT
>NA|TRBV3-1/TRBV3-2|few|TRBJ1-2
CASSPPMSPGDGYTF
TGTGCCAGCAGCCCCCCAATGTCCCCAGGGGATGGCTACACCTTC
>TRBD1|TRBV5-4|NA|TRBJ2-2
CASSLDAIRTGSNTGELFF
TGTGCCAGCAGCTTGGACGCGATTCGGACAGGTTCGAACACCGGGGAGCTGTTTTTT
>TRBD1|TRBV5-6|NA|TRBJ1-5
CASSDTGTVSNQPQHF
TGTGCCAGCAGCGATACCGGGACAGTAAGCAATCAGCCCCAGCATTTT
>NA|TRBV2|NA|TRBJ1-5
CASSDISNQPQHF
TGTGCCAGCAGTGACATTAGCAATCAGCCCCAGCATTTT
>TRBD1|TRBV7-6|NA|TRBJ2-3
CASSLEPGQGHTDTQYF
TGTGCCAGCAGCTTAGAACCGGGACAGGGCCACACAGATACGCAGTATTTT
>TRBD2|TRBV12-3/TRBV12-4|NA|TRBJ2-1
CASSFGRDNEQFF
TGTGCCAGCAGTTTTGGGAGGGACAATGAGCAGTTCTTC
>TRBD1|TRBV7-9|NA|TRBJ1-2
CASIFPDRGRENYGYTF
TGTGCCAGCATTTTCCCGGACAGGGGCAGAGAAAACTATGGCTACACCTTC
>NA|TRBV5-1|NA|TRBJ2-1
CASSPRASSANEQFF
TGCGCCAGCAGCCCCCGAGCCTCTAGCGCCAATGAGCAGTTCTTC
>NA|TRBV18|NA|TRBJ1-3
CASSPDASGNTIYF
TGTGCCAGCTCACCAGATGCGTCTGGAAACACCATATATTTT
>NA|TRBV7-2|NA|TRBJ1-1
CASSFIQGSGVTEAFF
TGTGCCAGCAGCTTCATACAGGGAAGCGGTGTCACTGAAGCTTTCTTT
>NA|TRBV6-4|few|TRBJ1-2
CASSPRSGTLDGYTF
TGTGCCAGCAGCCCCCGATCCGGGACACTGGATGGCTACACCTTC
>TRBD1|TRBV4-2|NA|TRBJ2-5
CASGPGQAMQETQYF
TGTGCCAGCGGCCCGGGACAGGCGATGCAAGAGACCCAGTACTTC
>TRBD1|TRBV28|once|TRBJ1-6
CASETGSDSPLHF
TGTGCCAGCGAGACAGGGTCAGATTCACCCCTCCACTTT
>NA|TRBV6-5|NA|TRBJ1-1
CASRQGPKEAFF
TGTGCCAGCAGACAGGGACCGAAAGAAGCTTTCTTT
>TRBD1|TRBV9|few|TRBJ1-2
CASSVDAGGLGYTF
TGTGCCAGCAGCGTAGATGCAGGGGGCTTGGGCTACACCTTC
>TRBD2|TRBV4-3|NA|TRBJ2-5
CASSQELWVAGAPGAQYF
TGCGCCAGCAGCCAAGAACTCTGGGTAGCGGGGGCCCCCGGGGCCCAGTACTTC
>NA|TRBV20-1|few|TRBJ1-1
CSARPSHEAFF
TGCAGTGCTAGGCCTTCACACGAAGCTTTCTTT
>NA|TRBV18|NA|TRBJ1-1
CASSRQGEAFF
TGTGCCAGCTCACGTCAGGGAGAAGCTTTCTTT
>TRBD1|TRBV2|NA|TRBJ2-6
CASSTDRLGTNVLTF
TGTGCCAGCAGTACGGACAGGCTAGGGACCAACGTCCTGACTTTC
>NA|TRBV28|NA|TRBJ1-2
CASCTGPNYGYTF
TGTGCCAGCTGCACAGGCCCCAACTATGGCTACACCTTC
>TRBD2|TRBV5-5|NA|TRBJ2-3
CASSPGTSGGADTQYF
TGTGCCAGCAGCCCCGGGACTAGCGGGGGGGCAGATACGCAGTATTTT
>NA|TRBV5-6|NA|TRBJ1-1
CASSLGTGPANTEAFF
TGTGCCAGCAGCTTGGGTACAGGCCCTGCGAACACTGAAGCTTTCTTT
>NA|TRBV7-4|once|TRBJ2-7
CASSQEDPQVGYF
TGTGCCAGCAGCCAAGAAGATCCACAGGTGGGGTACTTC
>NA|TRBV28|few|TRBJ2-5
CASTGETQYF
TGTGCCAGCACGGGGGAGACCCAGTACTTC
>NA|TRBV10-3|NA|TRBJ1-1
CAISPTGQVNTEAFF
TGTGCCATCAGTCCCACCGGACAAGTGAACACTGAAGCTTTCTTT
>NA|TRBV6-5|NA|TRBJ2-2
CASSYSDRNTGELFF
TGTGCCAGCAGTTACTCGGACAGGAACACCGGGGAGCTGTTTTTT
>TRBD1|TRBV19|NA|TRBJ1-2
CASSGWGQGTNYGYTF
TGTGCCAGTAGTGGATGGGGACAGGGAACAAACTATGGCTACACCTTC
>NA|TRBV27|NA|TRBJ1-5
CASTSGNQPQHF
TGTGCCAGCACCTCAGGGAATCAGCCCCAGCATTTT
>TRBD2|TRBV7-2|NA|TRBJ2-7
CASSSGFSGTYEQYF
TGTGCCAGCAGCTCAGGCTTTAGCGGGACCTACGAGCAGTACTTC
>NA|TRBV4-2|NA|TRBJ1-1
CASSQGPGWDTEAFF
TGTGCCAGCAGCCAAGGGCCGGGGTGGGACACTGAAGCTTTCTTT
>NA|TRBV6-5|few|TRBJ1-5
CASSVGNRQPQHF
TGTGCCAGCAGCGTAGGGAACAGGCAGCCCCAGCATTTT
>NA|TRBV7-7|few|TRBJ2-1
CASSLEPGLYNEQFF
TGTGCCAGCAGCTTAGAGCCAGGGCTTTACAATGAGCAGTTCTTC
>NA|TRBV4-2|NA|TRBJ1-2
CASSQEPGDHGYTF
TGTGCCAGCAGCCAAGAACCAGGGGACCATGGCTACACCTTC
>NA|TRBV29-1|NA|TRBJ1-1
CSVEDRTAGTEAFF
TGCAGCGTTGAAGATAGGACAGCTGGCACTGAAGCTTTCTTT
>TRBD1|TRBV5-1|NA|TRBJ2-7
CASTPGTGLTYEQYF
TGCGCCAGCACCCCCGGGACAGGATTAACCTACGAGCAGTACTTC
>TRBD2|TRBV29-1|NA|TRBJ2-1
CSSRAGGPYNEQFF
TGCAGCTCTCGGGCGGGAGGGCCCTACAATGAGCAGTTCTTC
>NA|TRBV29-1|NA|TRBJ2-2
CSVDYTNTGELFF
TGCAGCGTTGATTATACAAACACCGGGGAGCTGTTTTTT
>NA|TRBV6-6|NA|TRBJ1-4
CASSSTAFNEKLFF
TGTGCCAGCAGTTCGACAGCTTTTAATGAAAAACTGTTTTTT
>NA|TRBV28|NA|TRBJ2-7
CASSPQSYRSREQYF
TGTGCCAGCAGTCCCCAATCTTACAGGAGTCGGGAGCAGTACTTC